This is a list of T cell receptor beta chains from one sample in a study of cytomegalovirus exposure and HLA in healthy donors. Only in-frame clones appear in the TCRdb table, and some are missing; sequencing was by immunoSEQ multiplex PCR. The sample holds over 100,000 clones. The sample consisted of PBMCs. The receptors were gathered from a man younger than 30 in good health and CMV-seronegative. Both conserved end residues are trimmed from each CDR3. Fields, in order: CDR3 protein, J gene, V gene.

CDR3: ASSSQGAVYEKLF
J: TRBJ1-4
V: TRBV5-1

CDR3: ASSEITLNYEQY
J: TRBJ2-7
V: TRBV6-4

CDR3: SVDAARPYNEQF
J: TRBJ2-1
V: TRBV29-1

CDR3: ASSPRGQNTDTQY
J: TRBJ2-3
V: TRBV6-4

CDR3: ASSFWQGPNEKLF
J: TRBJ1-4
V: TRBV7-9

CDR3: ASSPRLQSYEQY
J: .
V: TRBV11-3

CDR3: ASSPDRGEGYGYT
J: TRBJ1-2
V: TRBV5-6

CDR3: ASSNTGGHRSSYEQY
J: TRBJ2-7
V: TRBV11-2

CDR3: ASSRGAEETQY
J: TRBJ2-5
V: TRBV25-1

CDR3: ASSPSGGSYEQY
J: TRBJ2-7
V: TRBV6-5

CDR3: ASSGQGGNTEAF
J: TRBJ1-1
V: TRBV9

CDR3: ASSGTSGEETQY
J: TRBJ2-5
V: TRBV7-9

CDR3: ASSQGLRLDRNTEAF
J: TRBJ1-1
V: TRBV4-3

CDR3: ASSLGAAYGETQY
J: TRBJ2-5
V: TRBV27

CDR3: ASSLQFSLRETQY
J: TRBJ2-5
V: TRBV2

CDR3: ASSLVGTANREEQY
J: TRBJ2-7
V: TRBV7-2

CDR3: ASNFLSYEQY
J: .
V: TRBV6-4

CDR3: ASTQGLAGHNEQF
J: TRBJ2-1
V: TRBV7-9

CDR3: ATSRELSSYEQY
J: .
V: TRBV15

CDR3: ASSLGQGTTEAF
J: TRBJ1-1
V: TRBV5-6

CDR3: ASSSLGAFTDTQY
J: TRBJ2-3
V: TRBV7-3

CDR3: ASSLRTDTQY
J: TRBJ2-3
V: TRBV5-4

CDR3: ASSVPGITDTQY
J: TRBJ2-3
V: TRBV9

CDR3: ASSGVAGPYEQY
J: TRBJ2-7
V: TRBV27

CDR3: ASRAQGNKLGTEAF
J: TRBJ1-1
V: TRBV2

CDR3: ASTVTGLGETQY
J: TRBJ2-5
V: TRBV2

CDR3: ASSSALGGVGTNEKLF
J: TRBJ1-4
V: TRBV28

CDR3: ASSHEPGLAPLITTGELF
J: TRBJ2-2
V: TRBV27

CDR3: ASSGGDRASGANVLT
J: TRBJ2-6
V: TRBV25-1

CDR3: ASSLGGVAGEQY
J: TRBJ2-7
V: TRBV7-2

CDR3: ASSQDLRLAGGRGELF
J: TRBJ2-2
V: TRBV4-3

CDR3: ASSAGRAGNSPLH
J: TRBJ1-6
V: TRBV7-3

CDR3: ASSDHGTADQPQH
J: TRBJ1-5
V: TRBV6-1

CDR3: ASSPPSSGSLNSYNEQF
J: TRBJ2-1
V: TRBV18

CDR3: ASSPQSGSQETQY
J: TRBJ2-5
V: TRBV18

CDR3: ASSPPGGDQYNEQF
J: TRBJ2-1
V: TRBV4-1

CDR3: ASSFDRRNEKLF
J: TRBJ1-4
V: TRBV5-8

CDR3: SVDRGRLNYGYT
J: TRBJ1-2
V: TRBV29-1

CDR3: ASSIGRLAGVPNEQF
J: TRBJ2-1
V: TRBV19

CDR3: ASSLAGQLINYGYT
J: TRBJ1-2
V: TRBV5-6

CDR3: ASSVGGQGNQPQH
J: TRBJ1-5
V: TRBV9

CDR3: ASSLAGVSGYT
J: TRBJ1-2
V: TRBV5-1

CDR3: ASSWGLRNEKLF
J: TRBJ1-4
V: TRBV27

CDR3: ASEERSANEKLF
J: TRBJ1-4
V: TRBV7-9

CDR3: ASSVGGEMTEAF
J: TRBJ1-1
V: TRBV9

CDR3: ASSLSAGGLNIGSPLH
J: TRBJ1-6
V: TRBV27

CDR3: ASSSSGRGKETQY
J: TRBJ2-5
V: TRBV28

CDR3: ASQSTGYNSPLH
J: TRBJ1-6
V: TRBV6-1

CDR3: ASSPLITGGTNEKLF
J: TRBJ1-4
V: TRBV18

CDR3: ASSLRMNTEAF
J: TRBJ1-1
V: TRBV7-6

CDR3: ASSLDTFLGELF
J: TRBJ2-2
V: TRBV7-9

CDR3: ASSLSAVSGANVLT
J: TRBJ2-6
V: TRBV7-3

CDR3: ASSVYVTGRAF
J: TRBJ1-1
V: TRBV9

CDR3: ASSFSGYEQY
J: TRBJ2-7
V: TRBV7-2